The rows below give T cell receptor beta chains drawn from one sample of a study of blood T cell repertoires in COVID-19. TCRdb's table, derived via immunoSEQ multiplex PCR, lists solely in-frame clones and lacks some. In the table there are 63,000 or so clones, 82% of which are singletons. What was sequenced was peripheral blood. The receptor set was obtained from a human donor in a cohort sampled during active COVID-19. The CDR3 runs from the conserved cysteine through the conserved F or W. The D gene is left open where the match is weak. Some rows mark clone size as missing; the rest say once, few, many or name a class of expanded clone.

j_gene: TRBJ1-3; v_gene: TRBV2; d_gene: TRBD1; abundance: -; CDR3aa: CASSESGGSGNTIYF; CDR3nt: TGTGCCAGCAGTGAGTCAGGGGGATCTGGAAACACCATATATTTT
j_gene: TRBJ2-7; v_gene: TRBV30; d_gene: -; abundance: -; CDR3aa: CAWSGSRGYEQYF; CDR3nt: TGTGCCTGGAGTGGAAGCAGGGGTTACGAGCAGTACTTC
j_gene: TRBJ1-2; v_gene: TRBV5-1; d_gene: -; abundance: -; CDR3aa: CASSLSGGYGYTF; CDR3nt: TGCGCCAGCAGCTTGAGCGGCGGATATGGCTACACCTTC
j_gene: TRBJ1-1; v_gene: TRBV18; d_gene: -; abundance: few; CDR3aa: CASSPDVQLNTEAFF; CDR3nt: TGTGCCAGCTCACCAGATGTCCAGTTGAACACTGAAGCTTTCTTT
j_gene: TRBJ1-1; v_gene: TRBV27; d_gene: -; abundance: -; CDR3aa: CASSQQGAEAFF; CDR3nt: TGTGCCAGCAGTCAGCAAGGAGCTGAAGCTTTCTTT
j_gene: TRBJ2-7; v_gene: TRBV19; d_gene: TRBD2; abundance: -; CDR3aa: CASSPNRGGPISYEQYF; CDR3nt: TGTGCCAGTAGTCCGAACCGGGGGGGCCCTATTTCCTACGAGCAGTACTTC
j_gene: TRBJ1-3; v_gene: TRBV6-5; d_gene: -; abundance: -; CDR3aa: CASSYGGERGNTIYF; CDR3nt: TGTGCCAGCAGTTACGGCGGGGAACGTGGAAACACCATATATTTT
j_gene: TRBJ2-1; v_gene: TRBV7-3; d_gene: TRBD2; abundance: -; CDR3aa: CASSLEGSGGYNEQFF; CDR3nt: TGTGCCAGCAGCTTAGAGGGTAGCGGGGGGTACAATGAGCAGTTCTTC
j_gene: TRBJ1-2; v_gene: TRBV7-9; d_gene: -; abundance: few; CDR3aa: CASSPPGGRFYGYTF; CDR3nt: TGTGCCAGCAGCCCGCCGGGGGGCAGATTCTATGGCTACACCTTC
j_gene: TRBJ1-6; v_gene: TRBV9; d_gene: -; abundance: -; CDR3aa: CASSSASQGNSPLHF; CDR3nt: TGTGCCAGCAGCTCCGCCTCCCAGGGTAATTCACCCCTCCACTTT
j_gene: TRBJ2-5; v_gene: TRBV5-1; d_gene: -; abundance: few; CDR3aa: CASSLTVTQETQYF; CDR3nt: TGCGCCAGCAGCCTGACAGTTACCCAAGAGACCCAGTACTTC
j_gene: TRBJ1-2; v_gene: TRBV5-4; d_gene: TRBD1; abundance: once; CDR3aa: CASSGGQGGFPVYGYTF; CDR3nt: TGTGCCAGCAGCGGGGGACAGGGGGGTTTCCCCGTCTATGGCTACACCTTC
j_gene: TRBJ1-5; v_gene: TRBV6-2/TRBV6-3; d_gene: -; abundance: -; CDR3aa: CASSYIRGGNQPQHF; CDR3nt: TGTGCCAGCAGTTACATCAGGGGTGGCAATCAGCCCCAGCATTTT
j_gene: TRBJ2-1; v_gene: TRBV10-3; d_gene: -; abundance: -; CDR3aa: CAISGGGTSYNEQFF; CDR3nt: TGTGCCATCAGTGGGGGGGGCACGTCCTACAATGAGCAGTTCTTC
j_gene: TRBJ2-7; v_gene: TRBV27; d_gene: TRBD2; abundance: -; CDR3aa: CASSPLLAGGTYEQYF; CDR3nt: TGTGCCAGCAGTCCCCTCCTCGCGGGAGGGACCTACGAGCAGTACTTC
j_gene: TRBJ2-5; v_gene: TRBV7-3; d_gene: -; abundance: -; CDR3aa: CASSPRAGPQETQYF; CDR3nt: TGTGCCAGCAGCCCCCGGGCAGGGCCCCAAGAGACCCAGTACTTC
j_gene: TRBJ2-2; v_gene: TRBV28; d_gene: -; abundance: -; CDR3aa: CASRPQGRNTGELFF; CDR3nt: TGTGCCAGCAGACCCCAGGGGAGGAACACCGGGGAGCTGTTTTTT
j_gene: TRBJ1-5; v_gene: TRBV18; d_gene: TRBD1; abundance: -; CDR3aa: CASSPRDRANQPQHF; CDR3nt: TGTGCCAGCTCACCCCGGGACAGGGCTAATCAGCCCCAGCATTTT
j_gene: TRBJ1-2; v_gene: TRBV5-5; d_gene: -; abundance: medium-sized; CDR3aa: CASSLLMRRYGYTF; CDR3nt: TGTGCCAGCAGCTTGTTAATGAGGAGATATGGCTACACCTTC
j_gene: TRBJ2-3; v_gene: TRBV5-1; d_gene: TRBD2; abundance: -; CDR3aa: CASSLGRTSGEIPDTQYF; CDR3nt: TGCGCCAGCAGCTTGGGCCGGACTAGCGGAGAGATCCCCGATACGCAGTATTTT
j_gene: TRBJ2-7; v_gene: TRBV11-1; d_gene: -; abundance: -; CDR3aa: CASSLEGQAEQYF; CDR3nt: TGTGCCAGCAGCTTAGAAGGTCAGGCCGAGCAGTACTTC
j_gene: TRBJ1-3; v_gene: TRBV19; d_gene: TRBD1; abundance: -; CDR3aa: CASSIGGQGSSGNTIYF; CDR3nt: TGTGCCAGTAGTATTGGAGGACAGGGGTCTTCCGGAAACACCATATATTTT
j_gene: TRBJ1-1; v_gene: TRBV7-9; d_gene: TRBD1; abundance: few; CDR3aa: CASTIDRALTEAFF; CDR3nt: TGTGCCAGCACCATAGACAGGGCTCTGACTGAAGCTTTCTTT
j_gene: TRBJ2-2; v_gene: TRBV7-8; d_gene: TRBD1; abundance: -; CDR3aa: CASSLGLGTGGTGELFF; CDR3nt: TGTGCCAGCAGCTTAGGGCTGGGGACAGGGGGGACCGGGGAGCTGTTTTTT
j_gene: TRBJ1-1; v_gene: TRBV7-9; d_gene: -; abundance: once; CDR3aa: CASSPPARAANTEAFF; CDR3nt: TGTGCCAGCAGCCCCCCCGCGAGGGCTGCTAACACTGAAGCTTTCTTT
j_gene: TRBJ2-3; v_gene: TRBV4-2; d_gene: TRBD2; abundance: -; CDR3aa: CASSHYTAGASTDTQYF; CDR3nt: TGTGCCAGCAGCCATTACACAGCGGGGGCTTCCACAGATACGCAGTATTTT
j_gene: TRBJ2-1; v_gene: TRBV11-2; d_gene: -; abundance: -; CDR3aa: CASSPTSRGANNEQFF; CDR3nt: TGTGCCAGCAGCCCCACGTCTCGGGGGGCAAACAATGAGCAGTTCTTC
j_gene: TRBJ2-2; v_gene: TRBV27; d_gene: TRBD1; abundance: -; CDR3aa: CASSRQGAQDTGELFF; CDR3nt: TGTGCCAGCAGCCGACAGGGGGCGCAGGACACCGGGGAGCTGTTTTTT